The entry that follows covers one T cell receptor (beta chain) sequence. Its antigen target is currently unknown. Sequence at one end of the junction differs from germline and may be a read error. The entry originates in a study of CD8 T cells in Susac syndrome (dated by TCRdb to about 2019). Context from the whole study: Whether CD8+ T cell activation and differentiation in Susac syndrome was antigen driven was tested using repertoire sequencing.

Peripheral blood CD8+ and CD4+ T cells from healthy donors, Susac syndrome patients and multiple sclerosis patients were profiled by high-throughput TCR beta sequencing. Healthy donors were included as age- and sex-matched controls. Bulk CD8+ and CD4+ T cells were purified by magnetic negative isolation, while CD8+ TEMRA cells were enriched using FACS. Blood was collected in EDTA tubes and processed within 24 hours, with PBMCs isolated through density gradient centrifugation. PBMCs intended for TCR sequencing were cryopreserved in liquid nitrogen and were subsequently thawed in a 37 degrees C water bath. Purity of sorted or isolated CD4+, CD8+ and CD8+ TEMRA cells was at least 90%. There are 15 amino acids in the CDR3, from cysteine to phenylalanine inclusive. Only CDR3 DNA remains: 45 bases, in frame from the first base. Per the germline V gene (reference sequence), PRHDT is the CDR1 and FYEKMQ is the CDR2.

Findings and caveats that apply to the study as a whole: The number of individuals in the TCR sequencing and HLA analysis was recognized as being relatively small.

RNA was extracted using the RNeasy kit, and about 0.5 to 1 ug of the RNA was reverse transcribed with random hexamers. The immunoSEQ multiplex PCR assay, which covers 54 Vbeta and 13 Jbeta segments, was used to amplify TCR beta CDR3 regions. To correct PCR amplification bias, a synthetic template baseline was used for both primer optimization and computational correction. On the study's bioinformatics: Reads were annotated to V, D and J genes according to IMGT and were analyzed with immunoSEQ Analyzer, with only productive sequences retained. Clonality was calculated as one minus the Shannon entropy normalized by log2 of the number of productive unique sequences. For each patient and control, public and private clones were evaluated among the 100 most prevalent clones. Clones were defined as Susac-specific if absent from the healthy and MS cohorts, from under 1,200 published viral clones and from other ImmuneACCESS disease sequences. TCRdb itself trimmed the public reads at Q25 with fastp, ran MiXCR and retained productive beta chains. Rows merge per CDR3 protein into single entries with the most common DNA and genes. These V and J calls are TCRdb output, not the study's own analysis. For this sample there are some 120,000 distinct CDR3 sequences; 90% to 95% appear just once. The ten biggest clones cover over 0.1% of the sample.

The sequenced sample was CD4+ T cells from PBMCs. This chain joins TRBV13 to TRBJ2-1; too little of a D gene remains to name it. This TCR was sampled from a human donor in good health. CDR3 sequence: CASSLGQNSYNEQFF. The base sequence is TGTGCCAGCAGCCTAGGGCAAAACTCCTACAATGAGCAGTTCTTC.